The 5 T cell receptor beta chains below were found in one sample sequenced in a study of T cells after yellow fever vaccination. TCRdb re-analysed the 5' RACE reads in MiXCR, keeping a single row per CDR3 protein. This sample yields some 400,000 distinct CDR3 sequences, of which under 7.5% are seen a single time; 15% belongs to the top ten. The specimen was PBMCs, collected 5 days after the yellow fever booster vaccination. The receptors were sampled from a man aged 25-40 years who received the YFV17D yellow fever vaccine.

This clonotype was found many times. J is TRBJ1-1 and V is TRBV20-1; 7 nucleotides line up with TRBD1. The germline V gene encodes CDR1 DFQATT and CDR2 SNEGSKA (reference sequence). The CDR3 has 13 amino acids. V shed 3 bases, J shed 4 bases, and the junction held 5 bases outside the gene matches. The CDR3 DNA reads as TGCAGTGCTAGTAGGGGGCCAGGCACTGAAGCTTTCTTT. Protein: CSASRGPGTEAFF.

This clonotype was counted only a few times. The chain combines TRBV12-3 or TRBV12-4 with TRBJ2-2; D gene unclear. V dropped 5 bases and J dropped 1 base, with 17 bases sitting between them. The CDR3 sequence is 17 residues long. CDR3 bases: TGTGCCAGCAGTCCACTGACGTATACTAAGAACACCGGGGAGCTGTTTTTT. Its translation: CASSPLTYTKNTGELFF.

This clonotype has ten or more counts. This chain links TRBV7-8 with TRBJ2-5; tentatively, D is TRBD1 (6 bases). The germline CDR1 and CDR2 sequences are SGHVS and FQNEAQ. The CDR3 consists of 12 residues. V lost 5 bases and J 9 bases, leaving 13 bases between the germline ends. The CDR3 bases are TGTGCCAGCAGCAACAGGGACCCACCCCAGTACTTC. Amino acid sequence: CASSNRDPPQYF.

This clonotype was seen many times. This chain links TRBV20-1 with TRBJ2-1, with 9 bases lining up with TRBD2. V shed 0 bases and J 4 bases; nucleotides not matched to a gene: 16. The germline gives CDR1 DFQATT, CDR2 SNEGSKA (reference sequence). This CDR3 is built from 19 residues. CDR3 residues: CSARDPGASGIPTYNEQFF. In DNA form, the CDR3 reads TGCAGTGCTAGAGACCCGGGAGCTAGCGGGATCCCCACATACAATGAGCAGTTCTTC.

With respect to this clonotype: Relative to the germline gene, one junction end is altered; a read error may explain this. J is TRBJ2-1 and V is TRBV7-2; no firm D call. Germline values: CDR1 SGHTA, CDR2 FQGNSA. There are 15 residues in the CDR3. In DNA form, the CDR3 reads TGTGCCAGCAGCATAGAGGCGGCCTCCTTCAATGAGCAGTTCTTC. It yields the protein CASSIEAASFNEQFF.